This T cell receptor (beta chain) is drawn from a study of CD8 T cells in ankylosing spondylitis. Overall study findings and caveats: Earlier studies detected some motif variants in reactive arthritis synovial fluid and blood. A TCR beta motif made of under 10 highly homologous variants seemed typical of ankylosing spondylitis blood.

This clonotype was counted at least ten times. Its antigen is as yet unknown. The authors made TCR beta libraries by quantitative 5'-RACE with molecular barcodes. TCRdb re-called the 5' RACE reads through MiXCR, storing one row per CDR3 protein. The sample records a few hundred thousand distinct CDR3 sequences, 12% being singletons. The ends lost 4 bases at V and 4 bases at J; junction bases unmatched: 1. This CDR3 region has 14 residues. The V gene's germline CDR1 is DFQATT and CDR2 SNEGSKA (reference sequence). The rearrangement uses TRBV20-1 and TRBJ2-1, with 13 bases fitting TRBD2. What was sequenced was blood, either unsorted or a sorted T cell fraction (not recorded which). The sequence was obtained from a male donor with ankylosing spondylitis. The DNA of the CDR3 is TGCAGTGCTATGGGACTAGCGGGATACAATGAGCAGTTCTTC. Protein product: CSAMGLAGYNEQFF.